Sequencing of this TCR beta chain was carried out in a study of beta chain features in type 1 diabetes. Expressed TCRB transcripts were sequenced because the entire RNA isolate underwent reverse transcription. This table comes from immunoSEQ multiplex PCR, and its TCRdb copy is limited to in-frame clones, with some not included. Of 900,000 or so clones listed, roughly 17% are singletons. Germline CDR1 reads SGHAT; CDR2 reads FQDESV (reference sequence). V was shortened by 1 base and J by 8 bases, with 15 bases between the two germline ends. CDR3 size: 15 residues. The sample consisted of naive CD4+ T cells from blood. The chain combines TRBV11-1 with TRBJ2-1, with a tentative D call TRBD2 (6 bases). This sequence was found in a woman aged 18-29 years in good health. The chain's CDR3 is CASSLEASDFYEQFF. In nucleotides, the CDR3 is TGTGCCAGCAGCTTAGAAGCTAGCGATTTTTATGAGCAGTTCTTC.